This TCR beta chain comes out of a study of cytomegalovirus exposure and HLA in healthy donors. Study-level findings and limits: Researchers catalogued approximately 160 TCR beta chains as cytomegalovirus-associated. Specific recognition of CMV antigens was confirmed in vitro for a few chains (all CMV-associated).

Measured with immunoSEQ multiplex PCR; TCRdb has only the in-frame clones, and not every one. The sample includes about 130,000 clones, approximately 90% of them seen just once. As concerns this clone: As yet, its antigen is unknown.

The V end was cut by 5 bases, the J end by 4 bases, with 17 bases between. Germline V gives CDR1 MDHEN, CDR2 SYDVKM. The CDR3 spans 15 residues. Sample: PBMCs. The rearrangement uses TRBV28 and TRBJ1-1, with D perhaps TRBD1 (6 bases). This TCR was recovered from a woman aged 25 to 39 in good health and CMV-seropositive. The CDR3 DNA reads TGTGCCAGCAGTACCGGGGGGCTCGGGGGCACTGAAGCTTTCTTT. Translation gives CASSTGGLGGTEAFF.